Presented here are 5 T cell receptor beta chains from one specimen sequenced in a study of blood T cell repertoires in COVID-19 (dated by TCRdb to 2018 to 2021). Library prep was done by the immunoSEQ multiplex PCR assay. TCRdb mirrors the immuneACCESS table, restricted to in-frame sequences. Some clones are absent from its copies; in checked studies, under half trace to an unresolved V gene, and the reason for the others is unknown. Counted in this sample were over 45,000 clones; roughly nine tenths of them appeared once. Of the sample, 3% to 5% is held by the ten largest clones. Sequencing input: peripheral blood. All receptors come from a man aged 45-65 years with acute or convalescent COVID-19.

The gene calls are TRBV18 and TRBJ1-3; the D gene is possibly TRBD1 (6 bases). CDR1 and CDR2 from the germline V gene are KGHSH and LQKENI. The germline V and J ends were trimmed by 4 bases and 1 base, with 20 bases remaining between them. This CDR3 comprises 18 residues. CDR3 protein: CASSRTGTPPSSGNTIYF. The CDR3 nucleotides are TGTGCCAGCTCACGAACCGGGACACCCCCCTCATCTGGAAACACCATATATTTT.

This chain joins TRBV24-1 and TRBJ2-7, with TRBD1 as a possible D gene (5 bases). The V and J ends lost 6 bases and 3 bases respectively, with 17 bases between them. In germline, CDR1 is KGHDR, CDR2 SFDVKD. CDR3 size: 15 residues. In DNA, the CDR3 is TGTGCCACCAGTCCGTCGGTGGGCAGGGACTACGAGCAGTACTTC. Translating gives CATSPSVGRDYEQYF.

The V gene is TRBV6-5, the J gene TRBJ1-2; TRBD1 matches 7 bases. J lost 8 bases, V lost 7 bases, and 7 bases had no gene match. CDR1 is MNHEY, CDR2 SVGAGI, per germline. This CDR3 has 12 amino acids. The CDR3 region is CASKYPGGGYTF. CDR3 bases: TGTGCCAGCAAATATCCAGGGGGAGGCTACACCTTC.

The chain has TRBV6-5 and TRBJ2-7; perhaps TRBD1 as D (6 bases). Germline V CDR1 and CDR2: MNHEY, SVGAGI. The CDR3 loop spans 11 amino acids. This CDR3 reads CATRGSYEQYF. The CDR3 DNA reads as TGTGCAACCAGGGGTTCCTACGAGCAGTACTTC.

On this clone: The junction departs from germline at one end; a sequencing error may be responsible. The sample holds other DNA sequences that translate to the same CDR3. The gene calls are TRBV15 and TRBJ1-4, with 9 bases fitting TRBD1. The CDR3 is made up of 16 amino acids. Germline lookup yields CDR1 LNHNV and CDR2 YYDKDF (reference sequence). CDR3 sequence (DNA): TGTGCCACCAGCACCAACCCGGGACAGGGCAATGAGAAACTGTTTTTT. It translates to CATSTNPGQGNEKLFF. Full variable domain (missing parts from reference TRBV15 and TRBJ1-4): DAMVIQNPRYQVTQFGKPVTLSCSQTLNHNVMYWYQQKSSQAPKLLFHYYDKDFNNEADTPDNFQSRRPNTSFCFLDIRSPGLGDTAMYLCATSTNPGQGNEKLFFGSGTQLSVL.